A single sample gave rise to the 9 T cell receptor beta chains below, sequenced in a study of blood T cell repertoires in COVID-19. TCRdb's copy holds only in-frame clones and misses some; the assay was immunoSEQ multiplex PCR. The sample carries fewer than 300,000 clones, about 80% recorded once. Material: peripheral blood. The receptors were sampled from a woman between 45 and 65 years old who had recovered from COVID-19.

The sample holds many counts of this clone. The rearrangement joins TRBV28 to TRBJ2-2, with D unclear. The V and J ends lost 3 bases and 0 bases respectively, with 14 bases between them. The CDR3 totals 17 residues. The germline V gene encodes CDR1 MDHEN and CDR2 SYDVKM. CDR3 amino acids: CASSFTQLQANTGELFF. The CDR3 nucleotides are TGTGCCAGCAGTTTCACGCAATTGCAGGCGAACACCGGGGAGCTGTTTTTT.

The chain combines TRBV28 with TRBJ2-7, with 9 nucleotides matching TRBD2. Per the germline V gene, CDR1 is MDHEN and CDR2 is SYDVKM. The CDR3 sequence is 15 residues long. The junction had 8 bases not matched to a gene; V was cut back by 4 bases and J by 4 bases. Here the CDR3 reads CASSSSAGGRYEQYF. The CDR3 nucleotides are TGTGCCAGCAGTTCCTCTGCGGGAGGGAGGTACGAGCAGTACTTC.

The V and J genes are TRBV10-3 and TRBJ2-2; D ambiguous. The CDR3 contains 14 residues. Germline V gives CDR1 ENHRY, CDR2 SYGVKD. Trimming took 10 bases from V and 1 from J, leaving 13 bases between them. This CDR3 is CATEEQKNTGELFF. CDR3 DNA sequence: TGTGCCACCGAGGAACAAAAGAACACCGGGGAGCTGTTTTTT.

This chain joins TRBV9 and TRBJ2-1; possibly TRBD2 for D (5 bases). The germline CDR1 and CDR2 sequences are SGDLS and YYNGEE. V was clipped by 0 bases and J by 9 bases, with 13 bases between them. This CDR3 has 14 residues. The CDR3 loop reads CASSVVVGDGEQFF. CDR3 DNA sequence: TGTGCCAGCAGCGTAGTTGTCGGGGATGGTGAGCAGTTCTTC. The full variable domain, in which reference TRBV9 and TRBJ2-1 provide the parts outside the CDR3, is DSGVTQTPKHLITATGQRVTLRCSPRSGDLSVYWYQQSLDQGLQFLIQYYNGEERAKGNILERFSAQQFPDLHSELNLSSLELGDSALYFCASSVVVGDGEQFFGPGTRLTVL.

The chain recombines TRBV27 with TRBJ1-2; D might be TRBD1 (6 bases). This CDR3 comprises 14 residues. Per the germline V gene, CDR1 is MNHEY and CDR2 is SMNVEV (reference sequence). Trimming stripped 5 bases from V and 4 bases from J, with 14 bases between. CDR3 loop: CASSMGRGAYGYTF. CDR3 nucleotide sequence: TGTGCCAGCAGTATGGGACGGGGGGCCTATGGCTACACCTTC.

This clone has a single count. This chain uses TRBV6-2 or TRBV6-3 with TRBJ2-5; possibly TRBD1 for D (6 bases). V lost 6 bases to trimming and J lost 4 bases, with 21 bases between them. The germline V gene has CDR1 MNHEY and CDR2 SVGEGT. The CDR3 loop spans 16 amino acids. DNA of the CDR3: TGTGCCAGCAGCCAGACAGTGGGTACAGGGAGAGAGACCCAGTACTTC. Its translation is CASSQTVGTGRETQYF.

The table lists this clone with a count of one. The chain uses TRBV28 and TRBJ1-5; D is ambiguous. Germline CDR1 MDHEN, CDR2 SYDVKM. With 5 bases removed from V and 3 bases from J, the gap between germline ends came to 14 bases. There are 15 residues in the CDR3. CDR3 in amino acids: CASSPIPGYNQPQHF. For the CDR3, the DNA is TGTGCCAGCAGTCCGATACCCGGGTACAATCAGCCCCAGCATTTT.

This clone has a count of ten or more. This chain links TRBV7-9 with TRBJ2-7, with 9 bases matching TRBD1. This CDR3 is built from 16 residues. Trimming cost V 2 bases and J 3 bases; bases outside gene matches: 8. Germline V CDR1 and CDR2: SEHNR, FQNEAQ (reference sequence). This CDR3 is CASSLSFRTGDYEQYF. CDR3 in DNA: TGTGCCAGCAGCTTATCATTCAGGACAGGGGACTACGAGCAGTACTTC.

This clone appeared a single time. This chain connects TRBV18 to TRBJ1-3; 11 bases line up with TRBD1. V lost 3 bases and J lost 0; bases outside the gene matches: 1. Germline V gene sequence: CDR1 KGHSH, CDR2 LQKENI. CDR3 length: 16 residues. CDR3 coding DNA: TGTGCCAGCTCACCGGGACAGGGGGACTCTGGAAACACCATATATTTT. This codes for CASSPGQGDSGNTIYF.